This record looks at one T cell receptor beta chain sequence and its context. The template was genomic DNA from peripheral blood, not RNA. A mixed TRB-A/B primer pool amplified rearranged TRB by multiplex touch-down PCR. TCRdb re-analysed the multiplex PCR reads in MiXCR, keeping a single row per CDR3 protein. The data show 450 to 700 distinct CDR3 sequences, with roughly 34% seen just once and approximately 88% held by the top ten. V was clipped by 5 bases and J by 2 bases, with 6 bases between them. This CDR3 contains 12 residues. The germline V gene has CDR1 LNHDA and CDR2 SQIVND (reference sequence). The data belong to a study of T cell repertoires in aging, cancer and after chemotherapy.

The source is a human donor with a blood cancer. The chain uses TRBV19 and TRBJ2-5; D not certain. The sequenced sample consisted of blood. DNA of the CDR3: TGTGCCAGTAGTCCCGGTCAAGAGACCCAGTACTTC. It is translated as CASSPGQETQYF.